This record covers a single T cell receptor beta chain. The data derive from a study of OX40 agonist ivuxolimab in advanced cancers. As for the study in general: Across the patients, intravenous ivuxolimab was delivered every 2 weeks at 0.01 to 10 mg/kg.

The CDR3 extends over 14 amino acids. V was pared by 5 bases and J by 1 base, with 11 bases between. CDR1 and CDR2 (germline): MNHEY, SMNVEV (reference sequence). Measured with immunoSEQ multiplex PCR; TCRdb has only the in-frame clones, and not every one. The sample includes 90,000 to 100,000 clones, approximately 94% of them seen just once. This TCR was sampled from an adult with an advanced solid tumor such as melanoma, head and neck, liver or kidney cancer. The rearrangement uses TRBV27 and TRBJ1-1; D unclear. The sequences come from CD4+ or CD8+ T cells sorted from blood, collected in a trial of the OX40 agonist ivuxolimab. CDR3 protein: CASSPWNPNTEAFF. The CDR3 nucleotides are TGTGCCAGCAGTCCCTGGAACCCGAACACTGAAGCTTTCTTT.